This T cell receptor (beta chain) comes out of a study of identical twins. Study outcomes and limitations: A partial confounding effect on zero-insertion analyses could come from invariant MAIT and iNKT cells. Within beta out-of-frame sequences, the excess sharing observed between twins was weaker.

The CDR3 loop spans 15 amino acids. In this sample, this clonotype turned up a few times. As yet, its antigen is unknown. One entry per CDR3 protein results from TCRdb running MiXCR on the 5' RACE reads. The sample yields roughly 1,500,000 distinct CDR3 sequences, about 30% seen once. What was sequenced was cord blood. The receptor was derived from a newborn girl in good health. The rearrangement joins TRBV21-1 to TRBJ1-1; the table's D call, TRBD1, has no DNA check behind it. TRBV21-1 is shown as a pseudogene. CDR3 nucleotide sequence: TGTGCCAGCAGCAACCCCTGGGTAACGGGGACTGAAGCTTTCTTT. Residues: CASSNPWVTGTEAFF.